The T cell receptor (beta chain) under discussion was sequenced for a study of blood T cell repertoires in COVID-19. This clone was seen only once. Germline lookup yields CDR1 KGHSY and CDR2 FQNENV. The CDR3 spans 15 residues. The V end lost 0 bases, the J end lost 1 base, and 7 bases lay between the germline ends. The data were produced by immunoSEQ multiplex PCR, yet TCRdb's version contains in-frame clones alone and is incomplete. The sample records about 200,000 clones, approximately 91% being singletons. The TCR was taken from a man between 18 and 29 years old with active or convalescent COVID-19. Sequences were obtained from peripheral blood. The chain links TRBV16 to TRBJ1-5; no reliable D call. CDR3 bases: TGTGCCAGCAGCCAATCGTCGGTCAGCAATCAGCCCCAGCATTTT. Residues: CASSQSSVSNQPQHF. Based on the CDR3 plus reference TRBV16 and TRBJ1-5, the full variable domain is GEEVAQTPKHLVRGEGQKAKLYCAPIKGHSYVFWYQQVLKNEFKFLISFQNENVFDETGMPKERFSAKCLPNSPCSLEIQATKLEDSAVYFCASSQSSVSNQPQHFGDGTRLSIL.